Listed here are 2 T cell receptor beta chains from one sample, sequenced in a study of cytomegalovirus exposure and HLA in healthy donors. The PCR contained 60 Vbeta and 13 Jbeta primers. Clones were sequenced by immunoSEQ multiplex PCR, and TCRdb holds only the in-frame ones, with some missing. The sample lists some 220,000 clones; 77% were seen once. The specimen sequenced was PBMCs. Every receptor here comes from a woman aged 55 to 70 in good health and CMV-seropositive.

The chain joins TRBV28 to TRBJ1-5, with D perhaps matching TRBD1 (5 bases). The length of the CDR3 is 14 residues. The ends were cut back, 5 bases at V and 8 bases at J, with 16 bases in the middle. The V gene's germline CDR1 is MDHEN and CDR2 SYDVKM. Here the CDR3 reads CASSQAGRGKPQHF. CDR3 coding DNA: TGTGCCAGCAGTCAAGCGGGACGGGGGAAGCCCCAGCATTTT.

A single count supports this clone. This chain links TRBV4-1 with TRBJ2-1; 10 positions agree with TRBD2. This CDR3 is 16 amino acids long. CDR1 MGHRA and CDR2 YSYEKL come from the germline V gene. Trimming took 0 bases from V and 8 from J; bases not matched to a gene: 7. The CDR3 DNA is TGCGCCAGCAGCCAAGAAAAGCGGGGGGGCCGATATGAGCAGTTCTTC. Protein: CASSQEKRGGRYEQFF.